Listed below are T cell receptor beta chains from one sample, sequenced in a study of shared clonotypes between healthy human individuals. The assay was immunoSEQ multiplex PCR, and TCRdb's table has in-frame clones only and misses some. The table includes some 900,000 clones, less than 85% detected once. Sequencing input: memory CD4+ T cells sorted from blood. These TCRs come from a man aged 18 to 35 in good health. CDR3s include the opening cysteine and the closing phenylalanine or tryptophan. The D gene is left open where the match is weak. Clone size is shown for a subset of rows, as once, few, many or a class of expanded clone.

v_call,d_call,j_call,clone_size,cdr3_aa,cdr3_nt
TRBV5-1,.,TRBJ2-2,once,CASSLGQNYGELFF,TGCGCCAGCAGCTTGGGTCAGAACTACGGGGAGCTGTTTTTT
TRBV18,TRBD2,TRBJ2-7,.,CASSLRRGGTYEQYF,TGTGCCAGCTCCCTAAGACGGGGGGGTACCTACGAGCAGTACTTC
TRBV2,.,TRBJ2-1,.,CASSLTAPNEQFF,TGTGCCAGCAGCTTAACGGCACCCAATGAGCAGTTCTTC
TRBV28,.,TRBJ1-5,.,CASSSPGQPQHF,TGTGCCAGCAGTTCGCCGGGCCAGCCCCAGCATTTT
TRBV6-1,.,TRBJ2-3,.,CASSEGLKGDTQYF,TGTGCCAGCAGTGAGGGCCTTAAGGGCGATACGCAGTATTTT
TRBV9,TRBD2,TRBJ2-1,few,CASSVGTSGTNEQFF,TGTGCCAGCAGCGTAGGGACTAGCGGGACTAATGAGCAGTTCTTC
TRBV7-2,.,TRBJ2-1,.,CASSSQPSLNEQFF,TGTGCCAGCAGCTCTCAACCTTCTCTAAATGAGCAGTTCTTC
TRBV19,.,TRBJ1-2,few,CASSIASTAIVDGYTF,TGTGCCAGTAGTATAGCAAGTACAGCGATCGTTGATGGCTACACCTTC
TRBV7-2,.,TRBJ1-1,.,CASSLGLTWVTEAFF,TGTGCCAGCAGCTTGGGACTGACATGGGTGACTGAAGCTTTCTTT
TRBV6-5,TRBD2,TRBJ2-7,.,CASSKTSGSYEQYF,TGTGCCAGCAGTAAAACTAGCGGGAGCTACGAGCAGTACTTC
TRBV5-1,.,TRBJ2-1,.,CASSSSSHEQFF,TGCGCCAGCAGCTCGTCGAGCCATGAGCAGTTCTTC
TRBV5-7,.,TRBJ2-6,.,CASVLDCVQSRANVLTF,TGTGCCAGCGTACTTGATTGCGTACAAAGTCGGGCCAACGTCCTGACTTTC
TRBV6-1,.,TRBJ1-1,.,CASTRGPMNTEAFF,TGTGCCAGCACAAGGGGCCCCATGAACACTGAAGCTTTCTTT
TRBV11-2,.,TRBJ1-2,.,CASSDLGTGNYGYTF,TGTGCCAGCAGTGATTTAGGGACGGGAAACTATGGCTACACCTTC
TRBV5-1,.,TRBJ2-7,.,CASSGGDARAAYEQYF,TGCGCCAGCAGCGGCGGGGATGCCAGGGCCGCTTACGAGCAGTACTTC
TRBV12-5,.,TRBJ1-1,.,CASVDGMRDTRPEAFF,TGTGCTAGTGTCGACGGGATGAGGGACACGCGGCCTGAAGCTTTCTTT
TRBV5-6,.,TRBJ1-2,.,CASSLVGSGSLRYGYTF,TGTGCCAGCAGCTTGGTGGGATCAGGGTCCCTCCGCTATGGCTACACCTTC
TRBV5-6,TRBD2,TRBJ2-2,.,CASSRGLAGSFSGTGELFF,TGTGCCAGCAGCAGAGGACTAGCGGGGTCCTTCTCGGGCACCGGGGAGCTGTTTTTT
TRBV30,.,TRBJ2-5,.,CAWRVGGGQTQYF,TGTGCCTGGAGGGTAGGGGGGGGCCAGACCCAGTACTTC
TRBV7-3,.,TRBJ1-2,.,CASSLLGSGYTF,TGTGCCAGCAGCTTATTGGGTTCTGGCTACACCTTC
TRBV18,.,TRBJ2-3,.,CASSPRGDTQYF,TGTGCCAGCTCACCGCGCGGGGATACGCAGTATTTT
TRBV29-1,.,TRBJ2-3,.,CSVARADTQYF,TGCAGCGTTGCCAGGGCAGATACGCAGTATTTT
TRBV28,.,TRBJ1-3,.,CASSLDTIPYF,TGTGCCAGCAGTTTAGACACTATCCCCTATTTT
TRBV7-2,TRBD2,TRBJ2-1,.,CASSLTIAGGTYNEQFF,TGTGCCAGCAGCTTGACGATAGCGGGAGGGACCTACAATGAGCAGTTCTTC
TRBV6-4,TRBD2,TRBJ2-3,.,CASSGDGGDTQYF,TGTGCCAGCAGCGGCGACGGGGGGGATACGCAGTATTTT
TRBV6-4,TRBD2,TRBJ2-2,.,CASRPSGGTMNTGELFF,TGTGCCAGCAGGCCTAGCGGGGGGACAATGAACACCGGGGAGCTGTTTTTT
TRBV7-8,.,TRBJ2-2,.,CASSLAKYSGNTGELFF,TGTGCCAGCAGCTTAGCGAAATATTCGGGGAACACCGGGGAGCTGTTTTTT
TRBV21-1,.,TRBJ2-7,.,CASSPGQVYEQYF,TGTGCCAGCAGCCCGGGACAGGTATACGAGCAGTACTTC
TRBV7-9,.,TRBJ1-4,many,CASSPTGAGEKLFF,TGTGCCAGCAGCCCCACGGGGGCAGGGGAAAAACTGTTTTTT
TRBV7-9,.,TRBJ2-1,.,CASSLGRGGIAYNEQFF,TGTGCCAGCAGCTTAGGACGAGGGGGGATCGCCTACAATGAGCAGTTCTTC
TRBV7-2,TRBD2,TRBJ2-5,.,CASSLGTSGRLGETQYF,TGTGCCAGCAGCTTAGGGACTAGCGGGAGGCTGGGAGAGACCCAGTACTTC
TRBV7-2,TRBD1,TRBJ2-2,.,CASSLLGTGNTGELFF,TGTGCCAGCAGCTTACTCGGGACAGGGAACACCGGGGAGCTGTTTTTT
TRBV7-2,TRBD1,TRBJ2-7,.,CASSFGTAYEQYF,TGTGCCAGCAGCTTCGGGACAGCCTACGAGCAGTACTTC
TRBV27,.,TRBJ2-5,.,CASSLWYRASETQYF,TGTGCCAGCAGTCTCTGGTATAGAGCCTCGGAGACCCAGTACTTC
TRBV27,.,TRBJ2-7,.,CASSLMGASSYEQYF,TGTGCCAGCAGTTTAATGGGGGCGAGCTCCTACGAGCAGTACTTC
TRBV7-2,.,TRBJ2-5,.,CASSPHRDTQETQYF,TGTGCCAGCAGCCCCCACAGGGACACTCAAGAGACCCAGTACTTC
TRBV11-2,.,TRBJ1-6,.,CASSLLGRGSNSPLHF,TGTGCCAGCAGCCTCTTAGGGAGGGGAAGTAATTCACCCCTCCACTTT
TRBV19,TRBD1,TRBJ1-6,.,CASRDDRGGSPLHF,TGTGCCAGTAGGGACGACAGGGGAGGATCACCCCTCCACTTT
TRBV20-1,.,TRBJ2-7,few,CSASPSEEQYF,TGCAGTGCTAGTCCTTCGGAAGAGCAGTACTTC
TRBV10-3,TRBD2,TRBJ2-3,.,CATAGTSGRAGGTQYF,TGTGCCACCGCAGGGACTAGCGGGAGGGCAGGCGGTACGCAGTATTTT
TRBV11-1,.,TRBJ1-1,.,CASSLAGGPRDTEAFF,TGTGCCAGCAGCTTAGCTGGGGGTCCGAGGGACACTGAAGCTTTCTTT
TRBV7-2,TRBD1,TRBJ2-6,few,CASSYHYRRGTGANVLTF,TGTGCCAGCAGCTACCACTATCGCAGGGGGACTGGGGCCAACGTCCTGACTTTC
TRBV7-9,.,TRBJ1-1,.,CASSFTGEAFF,TGTGCCAGCAGCTTCACGGGTGAAGCTTTCTTT
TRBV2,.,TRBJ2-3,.,CASSELVDTQYF,TGTGCCAGCAGTGAATTGGTAGATACGCAGTATTTT
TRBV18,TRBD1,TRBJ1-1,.,CASSRQGGDTEAFF,TGTGCCAGCTCCCGACAGGGTGGGGACACTGAAGCTTTCTTT
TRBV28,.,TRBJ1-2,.,CASSSPGHRGGYTF,TGTGCCAGCAGTTCTCCGGGACACCGGGGCGGCTACACCTTC
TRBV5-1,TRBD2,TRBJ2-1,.,CASSFTSGRGNNEQFF,TGCGCCAGCAGCTTCACTAGCGGTCGAGGGAACAATGAGCAGTTCTTC